This T cell receptor beta chain was recorded in a study of response to subunit inactivated influenza vaccine. Each CDR3 protein gets one entry after TCRdb re-called the RT-PCR reads with MiXCR. The sample lists under 950,000 distinct CDR3 sequences, 21% occurring once. Points on this clonotype: Its antigen is not known.

General study results and limits: Authors suggested each seasonal influenza vaccination recruits few new T cells.

The CDR3 is 13 residues long. Germline V lookup: CDR1 SGHTA, CDR2 FQGNSA. V lost 8 bases and J 5 bases, leaving 16 bases between the germline ends. The input for sequencing was PBMCs from blood, taken around 5 days after vaccination. The clonotype originates from a man aged 45 to 65 who received an inactivated influenza vaccine. J is TRBJ2-7 and V is TRBV7-2; no firm D call. The CDR3 nucleotides are TGTGCCAGCCAACTTAGGGTGAATCACGAGCAGTACTTC. It translates to CASQLRVNHEQYF. The full variable domain, in which reference TRBV7-2 and TRBJ2-7 provide the parts outside the CDR3, is GAGVSQSPSNKVTEKGKDVELRCDPISGHTALYWYRQSLGQGLEFLIYFQGNSAPDKSGLPSDRFSAERTGGSVSTLTIQRTQQEDSAVYLCASQLRVNHEQYFGPGTRLTVT.